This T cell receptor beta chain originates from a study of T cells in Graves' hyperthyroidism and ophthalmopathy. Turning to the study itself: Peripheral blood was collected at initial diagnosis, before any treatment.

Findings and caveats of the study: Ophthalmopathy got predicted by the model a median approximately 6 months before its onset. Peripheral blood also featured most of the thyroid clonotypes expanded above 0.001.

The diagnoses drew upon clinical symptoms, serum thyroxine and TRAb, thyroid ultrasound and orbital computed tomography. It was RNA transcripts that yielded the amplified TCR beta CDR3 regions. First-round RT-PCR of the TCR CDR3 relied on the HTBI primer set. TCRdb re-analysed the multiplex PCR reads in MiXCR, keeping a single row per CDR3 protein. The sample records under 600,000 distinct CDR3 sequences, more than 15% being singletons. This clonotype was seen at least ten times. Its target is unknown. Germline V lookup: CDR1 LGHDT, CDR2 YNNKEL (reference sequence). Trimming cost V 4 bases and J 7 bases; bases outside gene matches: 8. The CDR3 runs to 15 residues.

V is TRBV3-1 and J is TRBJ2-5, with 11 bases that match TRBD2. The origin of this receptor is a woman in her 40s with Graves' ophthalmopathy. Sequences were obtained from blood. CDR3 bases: TGTGCCAGCAGCCCACTCACTAGCGGGAGCGGGACCCAGTACTTC. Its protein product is CASSPLTSGSGTQYF.